This T cell receptor beta chain is from a study of shared clonotypes between healthy human individuals. Naive CD45RA+ and memory CD45RA-negative subsets were split from CD4+ cells. Assay used: immunoSEQ multiplex PCR; TCRdb lists only in-frame clones, some missing. The sample consists of 950,000 to 1,100,000 clones, about four fifths of them appearing once. To note about this clone: Its cognate antigen is unknown.

Findings and limits, study-wide: A reduction in generation probabilities was seen for non-shared clonotypes relative to those shared by all four donors. Incomplete sequencing of sorted subsets was indicated by rarefaction despite large depth.

The sample was memory CD4+ T cells from PBMCs. Regarding subset: CD45RA-negative fraction. The sequence derives from a man between 18 and 29 years old in good health. Some clones in this sample may be carry-over from other donors' samples.

CDR3 sequence (DNA): TGTGCCAGCAGCTTAGAGGTGGGGAACACTGAAGCTTTCTTT. Its protein is CASSLEVGNTEAFF. This rearrangement joins TRBV7-2 to TRBJ1-1; D unclear. Germline-derived CDR1 and CDR2 are SGHTA and FQGNSA. This CDR3 is built from 14 residues. With 1 base removed from V and 1 base from J, the gap between germline ends came to 7 bases.